This section outlines one T cell receptor beta chain sequence together with its context. When the RNA was reverse transcribed, random hexamers were used with an input of roughly 0.45 to 1 ug. A multiplex approach, immunoSEQ multiplex PCR, amplified TCR beta CDR3 across 54 Vbeta and 13 Jbeta. TCRdb re-analysed the immunoSEQ multiplex PCR reads in MiXCR, keeping a single row per CDR3 protein. The sample lists under 200,000 distinct CDR3 sequences, over 75% occurring once. The record originates from a study of CD8 T cells in Susac syndrome. Germline CDR1 is MNHEY and CDR2 is SVGAGI. CDR3 length: 15 residues. Trimming left V 7 bases short and J 3 bases short, with 16 bases between.

The chain joins TRBV6-5 to TRBJ1-3; D perhaps matches TRBD1 (6 bases). Sequences were obtained from CD4+ T cells from PBMCs. The source is a human donor with Susac syndrome. The CDR3 loop reads CASKEGRGLGNTIYF. In nucleotides, the CDR3 is TGTGCCAGCAAGGAGGGCAGGGGCCTTGGAAACACCATATATTTT.